What follows are 16 T cell receptor beta chains derived from one specimen sequenced in a study of blood T cell repertoires in COVID-19. The table came from immunoSEQ multiplex PCR; TCRdb's copy has only in-frame clones and leaves some out. Of around 100,000 clones listed, around nine tenths are singletons. Sequenced: peripheral blood. The source is a man aged 45 to 65 with active or convalescent COVID-19.

V gene TRBV21-1 combines with J gene TRBJ1-6; the D call TRBD1 from the table was never checked on the DNA. TRBV21-1 counts as a pseudogene. The CDR3 totals 12 residues. CDR3 bases: TGTGCCAGCAGCACCCAAAATTCACCCCTCCACTTT. Translated, it gives CASSTQNSPLHF.

The chain couples TRBV6-9 to TRBJ2-7; 8 nucleotides match TRBD1. CDR3 length: 15 residues. Germline V gene lookup returns CDR1 MNHGY and CDR2 SVAAGI. V was pared by 5 bases and J by 4 bases, with 10 bases of the junction left unmatched. CDR3 DNA: TGTGCCAGCAGTACCACTGACAGGGGACCATACGAGCAGTACGTC. The encoded protein is CASSTTDRGPYEQYV.

This clone was recorded once. The same CDR3 also results from other DNA sequences found in this sample. The chain recombines TRBV9 with TRBJ2-3, with 13 bases identical to TRBD2. The germline V gene encodes CDR1 SGDLS and CDR2 YYNGEE. The CDR3 totals 14 residues. J was trimmed by 6 bases and V by 2 bases; bases with no gene match: 0. CDR3 coding DNA: TGTGCCAGCAGCGTGACTAGCGGGGGGGATACGCAGTATTTT. This gives the protein CASSVTSGGDTQYF.

This clone was recorded only once. V gene TRBV7-9 combines with J gene TRBJ2-1, with D uncertain. V was cut by 1 base and J by 0 bases, with 10 bases left in between. This CDR3 spans 16 amino acids. Germline values: CDR1 SEHNR, CDR2 FQNEAQ (reference sequence). The DNA of the CDR3 is TGTGCCAGCAGCTTAGTGGTACAGAGCTCCTACAATGAGCAGTTCTTC. The encoded protein is CASSLVVQSSYNEQFF.

This sequence joins TRBV10-2 and TRBJ2-7; TRBD2 agrees at 7 bases. V lost 6 bases, J lost 1 base, and 12 bases stayed unmatched. From germline, CDR1 is WSHSY and CDR2 SAAADI. CDR3 length: 16 amino acids. CDR3 in amino acids: CASSPKGGGGSYEQYV. As DNA, the CDR3 is TGCGCCAGCAGCCCCAAAGGTGGCGGGGGTTCCTACGAGCAGTACGTC.

This chain joins TRBV7-9 and TRBJ1-4, with D hard to call. The CDR3 consists of 14 residues. V was clipped by 1 base and J by 4 bases, with 7 bases between them. Per germline, CDR1 SEHNR and CDR2 FQNEAQ (reference sequence). CDR3 protein: CASSLGQNNEKLFF. CDR3 DNA sequence: TGTGCCAGCAGCTTAGGGCAGAATAATGAAAAACTGTTTTTT.

CDR3 DNA sequence: TGTGCCAGCAGTTTGGCGGTTAGCAATCAGCCCCAGCATTTT. Encoded protein: CASSLAVSNQPQHF. This chain uses TRBV28 with TRBJ1-5; the D is unclear. Trimming took off 3 bases at V and 0 bases at J, with 6 bases between the two ends. Germline CDR1 MDHEN, CDR2 SYDVKM. The CDR3 spans 14 residues.

About this clone: Within the sample, other DNA sequences also encode this same CDR3. The rearrangement joins TRBV18 to TRBJ1-4; TRBD1 agrees at 10 bases. V shed 0 bases, J shed 7 bases, and the junction held 2 bases outside the gene matches. Germline V gene sequence: CDR1 KGHSH, CDR2 LQKENI. CDR3 length: 15 residues. The CDR3 protein is CASSPPGQGIEKLFF. The CDR3 nucleotides read TGTGCCAGCTCACCACCGGGACAGGGGATTGAAAAACTGTTTTTT.

The chain joins TRBV27 to TRBJ2-7, with TRBD1 matching 8 bases. The CDR3 is made up of 17 amino acids. Unmatched junction bases numbered 8, after V lost 1 base and J lost 0 bases. Germline lookup yields CDR1 MNHEY and CDR2 SMNVEV (reference sequence). The CDR3 nucleotides are TGTGCCAGCAGTTTATTGGCGAGACAGGGGAGCTCCTACGAGCAGTACTTC. Its translation is CASSLLARQGSSYEQYF.

The chain is built from TRBV6-1 and TRBJ1-6; no clear D gene. The CDR3 consists of 15 residues. The ends were cut back, 3 bases at V and 0 bases at J, with 6 bases in the middle. Per germline, CDR1 MNHNS and CDR2 SASEGT. CDR3 residues: CASSDTSSYNSPLHF. CDR3 nucleotides: TGTGCCAGCAGTGATACTAGCTCCTATAATTCACCCCTCCACTTT.

This chain connects TRBV3-1 (or the pseudogene TRBV3-2) to TRBJ2-3; D gene unclear. CDR3 size: 17 residues. CDR1 LGHDT and CDR2 YNNKEL come from the germline V gene (reference sequence). The ends were cut back, 2 bases at V and 1 base at J, with 16 bases in the middle. The CDR3 nucleotides are TGTGCCAGCAGCCAAACCAACACAGCACTTCGCACAGATACGCAGTATTTT. Translation: CASSQTNTALRTDTQYF.

The V gene is TRBV28, the J gene TRBJ1-5; D not resolved. V lost 7 bases to trimming and J lost 2 bases, with 15 bases between them. The CDR3 is 15 amino acids. The germline V gene has CDR1 MDHEN and CDR2 SYDVKM. Here the CDR3 DNA reads TGTGCCAGCACCCATCTTTTTGTAGGCAATCAGCCCCAGCATTTT. It codes for CASTHLFVGNQPQHF.

The rearrangement uses TRBV27 and TRBJ1-5; tentatively, D is TRBD1 (5 bases). This CDR3 is built from 15 residues. Trimming shortened V by 1 base and J by 4 bases, and 11 bases separated the two germline ends. In germline, CDR1 is MNHEY, CDR2 SMNVEV (reference sequence). The CDR3 loop is CASSLFRGKNQPQHF. CDR3 coding DNA: TGTGCCAGCAGTTTATTCCGGGGGAAAAATCAGCCCCAGCATTTT.

This chain connects TRBV19 to TRBJ2-4; no definite D call. The V end was cut by 6 bases, the J end by 3 bases, with 21 bases between. CDR1 and CDR2 (germline): LNHDA, SQIVND (reference sequence). The CDR3 extends over 17 amino acids. The CDR3 sequence: CASSSTPTRPSKNIQYF. In DNA form, the CDR3 reads TGTGCCAGTAGCTCCACTCCGACTCGCCCTAGCAAAAACATTCAGTACTTC.

The V and J genes are TRBV7-8 and TRBJ1-6; D is unresolved. The germline V gene has CDR1 SGHVS and CDR2 FQNEAQ. The CDR3 extends over 15 amino acids. The V end was cut by 2 bases, the J end by 5 bases, with 10 bases between. CDR3 region: CASSLIGSNNSPLHF. CDR3 bases: TGTGCCAGCAGCTTAATCGGGAGCAATAATTCACCCCTCCACTTT.

This clone was counted a few times. The genes are TRBV2 and TRBJ1-2; TRBD1 agrees at 8 bases. Trimming cost V 10 bases and J 3 bases; bases outside gene matches: 7. Germline values: CDR1 SNHLY, CDR2 FYNNEI. The CDR3 is made up of 13 amino acids. The CDR3, as DNA: TGTGCCAACCGGACAGGGAACGACTATGGCTACACCTTC. This gives the protein CANRTGNDYGYTF. Supplemented by reference TRBV2 and TRBJ1-2, the full variable domain reads EPEVTQTPSHQVTQMGQEVILRCVPISNHLYFYWYRQILGQKVEFLVSFYNNEISEKSEIFDDQFSVERPDGSNFTLKIRSTKLEDSAMYFCANRTGNDYGYTFGSGTRLTVV.